A selection of T cell receptor beta chains follows, all from one sample in a study of blood T cell repertoires in COVID-19. TCRdb keeps only in-frame clones here, not all; method: immunoSEQ multiplex PCR. The data show over 50,000 clones, roughly 77% seen once. Material for sequencing was peripheral blood. These receptors all stem from a man older than 75 with acute or convalescent COVID-19. Both conserved end residues are part of each CDR3. The D gene is left open where the match is weak. A clone size is listed for some rows: how often the clone was seen (once, few, many), or a class if it is expanded.

v_gene,abundance,d_gene,j_gene,CDR3nt,CDR3aa
TRBV10-3,NA,TRBD1,TRBJ1-5,TGTGCCATCAGTCCGACAGGGGGCGGCAATCAGCCCCAGCATTTT,CAISPTGGGNQPQHF
TRBV18,NA,TRBD1,TRBJ1-3,TGTGCCAGCTCCCCTGACAGGGCTGGAAACACCATATATTTT,CASSPDRAGNTIYF
TRBV9,NA,TRBD1,TRBJ1-2,TGTGCCAGCACTGAGGACAGGAGGACTAACTATGGCTACACCTTC,CASTEDRRTNYGYTF
TRBV9,NA,NA,TRBJ1-2,TGTGCCAGCAGCGTAGGTATAGGACACGAAGCTAACTATGGCTACACCTTC,CASSVGIGHEANYGYTF
TRBV7-8,NA,TRBD2,TRBJ2-2,TGTGCCAGCAGCACAGGACTAGCGGGAGGGCCGCCCGGGGAGCTGTTTTTT,CASSTGLAGGPPGELFF
TRBV3-1/TRBV3-2,NA,NA,TRBJ1-1,TGTGCCAGCAGCCAAGATAAGGGGACAACTAAAGCTTTCTTT,CASSQDKGTTKAFF
TRBV4-2,many,NA,TRBJ2-7,TGTGCCAGCAGCCAAGATTGGGCGAACTCTGGCTCCTACGAGCAGTACTTC,CASSQDWANSGSYEQYF
TRBV29-1,NA,NA,TRBJ2-5,TGCAGCGTTGAAGATCGGAGGGATCAAGAGACCCAGTACTTC,CSVEDRRDQETQYF
TRBV19,NA,TRBD1,TRBJ1-2,TGTGCCAGTCGGACAGGGGAGAGTATTGGGGACTATGGCTACACCTTC,CASRTGESIGDYGYTF
TRBV7-2,once,NA,TRBJ1-1,TGTGCCAGCAGCTTAAATATAGTGAACACTGAAGCTTTCTTT,CASSLNIVNTEAFF
TRBV19,NA,NA,TRBJ1-4,TGTGCCAGTAGTATTTCCAGAAATGAAAAACTGTTTTTT,CASSISRNEKLFF
TRBV6-6,NA,TRBD1,TRBJ2-7,TGTGCCAGCAGCAGGGGACAGCCCTACGAGCAGTACTTC,CASSRGQPYEQYF
TRBV3-1/TRBV3-2,NA,TRBD2,TRBJ2-3,TGTGCCAGCAGCCAAGATGCGGCGGGAGGTGATACGCAGTATTTT,CASSQDAAGGDTQYF
TRBV24-1,NA,NA,TRBJ1-2,TGTGCCACCAGTGAGGGCAGTGGGTATGGCTACACCTTC,CATSEGSGYGYTF
TRBV25-1,NA,NA,TRBJ1-4,TGTGCCAGCAGTGATAAACAGGGTAATGAAAAACTGTTTTTT,CASSDKQGNEKLFF
TRBV5-1,NA,NA,TRBJ2-3,TGCGCCAGCAGCTTGGCAGGGGAAGCAGATACGCAGTATTTT,CASSLAGEADTQYF
TRBV18,NA,NA,TRBJ2-1,TGTGCCAGCTCCCCTTCAGCTAGGGACTCCGCAAACAATGAGCAGTTCTTC,CASSPSARDSANNEQFF
TRBV13,NA,TRBD2,TRBJ2-1,TGTGCCAGCAGCTTAGAATATAGACTAGCGGAAACCCTAAGCTCCTACAATGAGCAGTTCTTC,CASSLEYRLAETLSSYNEQFF
TRBV24-1,once,TRBD1,TRBJ1-2,TGTGCCACCAGTGATTTGCATAGGGACAGGGGGCCACTGGGTGGCTACACCTTC,CATSDLHRDRGPLGGYTF
TRBV3-1/TRBV3-2,NA,TRBD2,TRBJ2-3,TGTGCCAGCAGCCAAGCCCTCCCGGGACTAGCGGGACCTCCCGATACGCAGTATTTT,CASSQALPGLAGPPDTQYF
TRBV24-1,NA,TRBD1,TRBJ2-1,TGTGCCACCAGTGACAGGGGGCGTGGATCCTACAATGAGCAGTTCTTC,CATSDRGRGSYNEQFF
TRBV2,NA,NA,TRBJ2-3,TGTGCCAGCAATAGGGGCTTGAGGGATACGCAGTATTTT,CASNRGLRDTQYF
TRBV7-2,NA,NA,TRBJ1-1,TGTGCCAGCAGCCCAGACAGTTACACTGAAGCTTTCTTT,CASSPDSYTEAFF
TRBV29-1,NA,TRBD2,TRBJ2-1,TGCAGCGTTGCGAGTCGACCGGGACTAGCAAGCCGTGAGCAGTTCTTC,CSVASRPGLASREQFF
TRBV19,NA,NA,TRBJ1-4,TGTGCCGGAGTAGGACGACAGCAGAAAACTAATGAAAAACTGTTTTTT,CAGVGRQQKTNEKLFF
TRBV7-6,once,NA,TRBJ2-1,TGTGCCAGCAGCTCGGTGGCAGGGAATGAGCAGTTCTTC,CASSSVAGNEQFF
TRBV5-4,NA,TRBD2,TRBJ2-2,TGTGCCAGCAGCCCGGGGGGGGCCGGGACCGGGGAGCTGTTTTTT,CASSPGGAGTGELFF
TRBV6-1,NA,TRBD1,TRBJ2-7,TGTGCCAGCAGTGAGGGACAGGGACCCCACGAGCAGTACTTC,CASSEGQGPHEQYF
TRBV18,few,TRBD1,TRBJ2-5,TGTGCCAGCCAAGGGGCAGGGGGCTTGGAGACCCAGTACTTC,CASQGAGGLETQYF
TRBV7-8,NA,NA,TRBJ2-7,TGTGCCAGCAGCTTAGGGGTCGGGGAGCAGTACTTC,CASSLGVGEQYF
TRBV7-8,few,NA,TRBJ2-1,TGTGCCAGCAGCCTTAGTGTCAATGAGCAGTTCTTC,CASSLSVNEQFF
TRBV12-3/TRBV12-4,NA,NA,TRBJ2-3,TGTGCCAGCAGTTCTAGCACAGATACGCAGTATTTT,CASSSSTDTQYF
TRBV3-1/TRBV3-2,NA,NA,TRBJ1-2,TGTGCCAGCAGCCAAGTCGCTATAAGAAACTATGGCTACACCTTC,CASSQVAIRNYGYTF
TRBV18,NA,TRBD2,TRBJ2-4,TGTGCCAGCTCACCACTGGCGGAGCGGGGGGAAAACATTCAGTACTTC,CASSPLAERGENIQYF
TRBV19,NA,NA,TRBJ2-5,TGTGCCAGTAATGGCAGGGTGGGTGAAGAGACCCAGTACTTC,CASNGRVGEETQYF
TRBV19,NA,NA,TRBJ2-5,TGTGCCACCCGCAGGACCCGCGGGGAGACCCAGTACTTC,CATRRTRGETQYF
TRBV19,NA,NA,TRBJ1-5,TGTGCCAGTAGTATAGACCGGGATCAGCCCCAGCATTTT,CASSIDRDQPQHF
TRBV28,NA,NA,TRBJ1-5,TGTGCCAGCAGTTCCGACGTGGGCGGCAATCAGCCCCAGCATTTT,CASSSDVGGNQPQHF
TRBV3-1/TRBV3-2,NA,NA,TRBJ2-7,TGTGCCAGCAGCCGACAGGACCGCTACGAGCAGTACTTC,CASSRQDRYEQYF
TRBV7-9,NA,NA,TRBJ2-3,TGTGCCAGCAGCTCGACTGCAGATACGCAGTATTTT,CASSSTADTQYF
TRBV28,NA,NA,TRBJ1-2,TGTGCCAGCAGTTTATCAGGGCTCTATGGCTACACCTTC,CASSLSGLYGYTF
TRBV11-2,NA,TRBD1,TRBJ1-3,TGTGCCAGCAGCGCCCTGGGACAGGGTGCCTCTGGAAACACCATATATTTT,CASSALGQGASGNTIYF
TRBV29-1,few,NA,TRBJ2-1,TGCAGCGTTCGGACTCAAACCTACAATGAGCAGTTCTTC,CSVRTQTYNEQFF
TRBV12-3/TRBV12-4,NA,NA,TRBJ2-1,TGTGCCAGCAGTCCGGACAGCAATGAGCAGTTCTTC,CASSPDSNEQFF
TRBV9,NA,TRBD1,TRBJ2-1,TGTGCCAGCAGCATGCGGACAGGAGGTGATGAGCAGTTCTTC,CASSMRTGGDEQFF
TRBV3-1/TRBV3-2,NA,TRBD2,TRBJ2-2,TGTGCCAGCAGCTCTGGACTAGCGGGAGACGTATCGAACACCGGGGAGCTGTTTTTT,CASSSGLAGDVSNTGELFF
TRBV2,NA,TRBD1,TRBJ2-7,TGTGCCAGCAGAGGGACAGCCTACGAGCAGTACTTC,CASRGTAYEQYF
TRBV5-4,NA,NA,TRBJ1-3,TGTGCCAGCAGCTTCCGGGACTCTGGAAACACCATATATTTT,CASSFRDSGNTIYF
TRBV18,NA,TRBD2,TRBJ2-3,TGTGCCAGCTCCTCGAAACGGGGGGAACTCACAGATACGCAGTATTTT,CASSSKRGELTDTQYF
TRBV11-2,NA,TRBD2,TRBJ2-1,TGTGCCAGCAGTTTCTCGGGACTAGCCGGCAATGAGCAGTTCTTC,CASSFSGLAGNEQFF
TRBV5-4,NA,TRBD1,TRBJ2-3,TGTGCCAGCAGTTACGGACAGGGAGGAACAGATACGCAGTATTTT,CASSYGQGGTDTQYF
TRBV7-9,NA,NA,TRBJ1-2,TGTGCCAGCAGCTTGTCTGGGGGGGCTAACTATGGCTACACCTTC,CASSLSGGANYGYTF
TRBV7-3,NA,NA,TRBJ2-3,TGTGCCAGCAGCTCCTTGACTAGTCCAGATACGCAGTATTTT,CASSSLTSPDTQYF